These T cell receptor beta chains were read from a single sample in a study of T cells after yellow fever vaccination. TCRdb ran MiXCR on the 5' RACE reads and lists one entry per CDR3 protein. The table lists about 58,000 distinct CDR3 sequences, 4.5% to 6% of them singletons, with 25% to 40% in the top ten. The input for sequencing was PBMCs, either bulk or a sorted T-cell subset (CD4+, CD8+, memory, or dextramer-sorted; not recorded which), taken on the day of the yellow fever booster vaccination. The receptors were gathered from a man aged 18 to 29 who received the YFV17D yellow fever vaccine. CDR3s include the opening cysteine and the closing phenylalanine or tryptophan. A D gene is named only where the DNA matches it firmly. Not all rows give a size; the values are once, few, many and, for expanded clones, a class.

J gene	V gene	clone size	D gene	CDR3 length	CDR3 DNA	CDR3 protein
TRBJ2-1	TRBV5-1	many	TRBD1	15	TGCGCCAGCAGCGTGACAGGGGGGGGGTACAATGAGCAGTTCTTC	CASSVTGGGYNEQFF
TRBJ2-3	TRBV9	few	TRBD1	15	TGTGCCAGCAGCGTAGGACAGGGAGGCACAGATACGCAGTATTTT	CASSVGQGGTDTQYF
TRBJ2-2	TRBV10-3	many	TRBD1	15	TGTGCCATCAGTCCCCCGGGACAGGGAGAGGAGAAGCTGTTTTTT	CAISPPGQGEEKLFF
TRBJ2-4	TRBV5-5	many	NA	15	TGTGCCAGCAGGGAAAAACCGGGAACAAAAAACATTCAGTACTTC	CASREKPGTKNIQYF
TRBJ2-6	TRBV3-1	NA	TRBD2	17	TGTGCCAGCACCCAGCGGGGGGCTTCCTCTGGGGCCAACGTCCTGACTTTC	CASTQRGASSGANVLTF
TRBJ2-5	TRBV6-5	many	TRBD2	15	TGTGCCAGCAGGACTAGCGGGGGGCCCCAAGAGACCCAGTACTTC	CASRTSGGPQETQYF
TRBJ2-1	TRBV4-1	many	TRBD2	15	TGCGCCAGCAGCCGTCGAGCGGGGGGGCACAATGAGCAGTTCTTC	CASSRRAGGHNEQFF
TRBJ2-7	TRBV12-5	few	NA	18	TGTGCTAGTGGTTTGACCCCGTCCTTGCCGGGGGAAGCTAACGAGCAGTACTTC	CASGLTPSLPGEANEQYF
TRBJ2-5	TRBV7-9	many	TRBD2	15	TGTGCCAGCAGTTCCAGCGGGGCCACCGGTGAGACCCAGTACTTC	CASSSSGATGETQYF
TRBJ1-2	TRBV7-9	many	NA	12	TGTGCCAGCGGACCGGCTAACTATGGCTACACCTTC	CASGPANYGYTF
TRBJ2-5	TRBV20-1	many	NA	13	TGCAGTGCCCGAGCCGGGTACCAAGAGACCCAGTACTTC	CSARAGYQETQYF
TRBJ2-3	TRBV4-2	few	TRBD2	16	TGTGCCAGCAGCCAAGAGCGGCGGGGGGTCACAGATACGCAGTATTTT	CASSQERRGVTDTQYF
TRBJ2-5	TRBV5-4	few	NA	13	TGTGCCAGCAGTCAGGGCACCGAAGAGACCCAGTACTTC	CASSQGTEETQYF
TRBJ1-5	TRBV20-1	many	NA	15	TGCAGTGCTAGGAAAGGACAGTCTAGCAATCAGCCCCAGCATTTT	CSARKGQSSNQPQHF
TRBJ1-5	TRBV6-5	NA	NA	18	TGTGCCAGCAGTTATTATGCGCCTGGCAGGGTAGGAGAAAAGCCCCAGCATTTT	CASSYYAPGRVGEKPQHF
TRBJ2-5	TRBV5-1	NA	TRBD2	16	TGCGCCAGCAGCTCGGGACTAGCGAAACCACAAGAGACCCAGTACTTC	CASSSGLAKPQETQYF
TRBJ1-6	TRBV12-3/TRBV12-4	many	TRBD1	15	TGTGCCAGCAGTAAAGGACAGGGCGGGAATTCACCCCTCCACTTT	CASSKGQGGNSPLHF
TRBJ2-7	TRBV15	many	NA	13	TGTGCCACCAGCAGCCCCGGACAGACCGAGCAGTACTTC	CATSSPGQTEQYF
TRBJ2-3	TRBV7-9	many	NA	16	TGTGCCAGCAGCTTAGTTCGGGGCGCTAGCACAGATACGCAGTATTTT	CASSLVRGASTDTQYF
TRBJ1-2	TRBV20-1	many	NA	14	TGCAGTGCTAGAGCGTATGGGAACAGGGACGGCTACACCTTC	CSARAYGNRDGYTF
TRBJ1-4	TRBV27	NA	TRBD1	18	TGTGCCAGCAGTACGCGAGGGGACAGGGTAGGAGGGAAAGAAAAACTGTTTTTT	CASSTRGDRVGGKEKLFF
TRBJ2-3	TRBV4-1	many	TRBD1	15	TGCGCCAGCAGCCAGAGGACAGGGGGCACAGATACGCAGTATTTT	CASSQRTGGTDTQYF
TRBJ1-1	TRBV4-1	many	NA	15	TGCGCCAGCAGCCCCGGGGGTAGCTTCAACACTGAAGCTTTCTTT	CASSPGGSFNTEAFF
TRBJ2-1	TRBV12-3/TRBV12-4	NA	TRBD1	15	TGTGCCAGCAGACTCGACAGGGGGATGGTCAATGAGCAGTTCTTC	CASRLDRGMVNEQFF
TRBJ2-3	TRBV6-2/TRBV6-3	many	NA	16	TGTGCCAGCAGGTCGGGGGCAAAAAGTCGCACAGATACGCAGTATTTT	CASRSGAKSRTDTQYF
TRBJ1-2	TRBV2	NA	TRBD1	14	TGTGCCAGCATTGTCAGGACAGGGAACTATGGCTACACCTTC	CASIVRTGNYGYTF
TRBJ2-3	TRBV5-1	NA	TRBD1	14	TGCGCCAGCAGCTTTGGGACAGGGGAAGATACGCAGTATTTT	CASSFGTGEDTQYF
TRBJ1-2	TRBV7-2	many	TRBD1	13	TGTGCCAGCAGCTACACAGGGGGTGGAGGCTACACCTTC	CASSYTGGGGYTF
TRBJ1-5	TRBV6-6	many	NA	15	TGTGCCAGCAGTACCCCGAGAGGCGACTATCAGCCCCAGCATTTT	CASSTPRGDYQPQHF
TRBJ1-5	TRBV4-1	few	NA	14	TGCGCCAGCAGCCAAGGGCAGGCAAATCAGCCCCAGCATTTT	CASSQGQANQPQHF
TRBJ2-3	TRBV5-1	NA	TRBD1	13	TGCGCCAGCACCAGACAGGGTTCGGATACGCAGTATTTT	CASTRQGSDTQYF
TRBJ2-2	TRBV12-3/TRBV12-4	NA	NA	14	TGTGCCAGCAGTTTTACAGGGATTAACGGGGAGCTGTTTTTT	CASSFTGINGELFF
TRBJ1-2	TRBV12-3/TRBV12-4	many	NA	14	TGTGCCAGCAGTTTAGGTTCGGAGACCTATGGCTACACCTTC	CASSLGSETYGYTF
TRBJ2-3	TRBV18	NA	TRBD2	15	TGTGCCAGCTCACCTGTTGGGACTAGCGGGGATACGCAGTATTTT	CASSPVGTSGDTQYF
TRBJ2-5	TRBV20-1	many	NA	16	TGCAGTGCTAGAGAGCAGCCCGATACAAAACAAGAGACCCAGTACTTC	CSAREQPDTKQETQYF
TRBJ2-7	TRBV7-2	many	NA	13	TGTGCCAGCAGCTTAGCGGGGTCCTACGAGCAGTACTTC	CASSLAGSYEQYF
TRBJ2-5	TRBV12-3/TRBV12-4	many	NA	13	TGTGCCAGCAGTCCCTACGATCAAGAGACCCAGTACTTC	CASSPYDQETQYF
TRBJ1-3	TRBV7-2	many	NA	15	TGTGCCAGCAGCTTAGAATTGATCTCTGGAAACACCATATATTTT	CASSLELISGNTIYF
TRBJ1-1	TRBV12-3/TRBV12-4	NA	NA	11	TGTGCCAGCAGTTTATACACTGAAGCTTTCTTT	CASSLYTEAFF
TRBJ2-1	TRBV18	few	NA	17	TGTGCCAGCTCACCGCTTACCAGCTACAGCTCCTACAATGAGCAGTTCTTC	CASSPLTSYSSYNEQFF
TRBJ1-2	TRBV18	few	TRBD1	15	TGTGCCAGCTCCCAAGAGCGACAGGGAAGCTATGGCTACACCTTC	CASSQERQGSYGYTF
TRBJ1-1	TRBV12-3/TRBV12-4	NA	NA	12	TGTGCCAGCAGCCCTCAGAACACTGAAGCTTTCTTT	CASSPQNTEAFF
TRBJ1-5	TRBV20-1	few	TRBD1	14	TGCAGTGCCCTGGGACAGGGGATCGTGCAGCCCCAGCATTTT	CSALGQGIVQPQHF
TRBJ1-2	TRBV11-2	many	NA	14	TGTGCCAGCAGCTTAGGGGATCGAATCTATGGCTACACCTTC	CASSLGDRIYGYTF
TRBJ1-6	TRBV20-1	NA	NA	16	TGCAGTGCTAGAGATATCTTTGAGGGCGTCCAGTCACCCCTCCACTTT	CSARDIFEGVQSPLHF
TRBJ2-2	TRBV6-2/TRBV6-3	NA	TRBD1	17	TGTGCCAGCAGAACAGGGGGCGCAGGTCCTGGCACCGGGGAGCTGTTTTTT	CASRTGGAGPGTGELFF
TRBJ2-5	TRBV12-3/TRBV12-4	many	TRBD2	15	TGTGCCAGCAGTGGTAGCGGGGGGACCCTAGAGACCCAGTACTTC	CASSGSGGTLETQYF
TRBJ2-5	TRBV4-1	NA	TRBD2	17	TGCGCCAGCAGCCATCCCCGAGCGGGCGGGGGTGGAGAGACCCAGTACTTC	CASSHPRAGGGGETQYF
TRBJ2-7	TRBV4-2	many	TRBD1	15	TGTGCCAGCAGCCAATCGGGGACAGGGGTCCACGAGCAGTACTTC	CASSQSGTGVHEQYF
TRBJ2-3	TRBV7-8	NA	NA	15	TGTGCCAGCAGCTTACTACGGCAGCGCACAGATACGCAGTATTTT	CASSLLRQRTDTQYF
TRBJ2-7	TRBV4-3	few	NA	15	TGCGCCAGCAGCCAGGATCGGTGGATGGCTTACGAGCAGTACTTC	CASSQDRWMAYEQYF
TRBJ1-3	TRBV5-1	few	NA	16	TGCGCCAGCAGCTTAGGAACAGGACCCTCTGGAAACACCATATATTTT	CASSLGTGPSGNTIYF
TRBJ2-1	TRBV7-6	many	NA	11	TGTGCCAGCAGCAGGGGAGGTGAGCAGTTCTTC	CASSRGGEQFF
TRBJ2-7	TRBV29-1	many	NA	13	TGCAGCGTAGGTACCGGGACTGCATACGAGCAGTACTTC	CSVGTGTAYEQYF
TRBJ1-1	TRBV25-1	few	NA	13	TGTGCCAGCAGTGAACGGGGGTTCGATACCGCTTTCTTT	CASSERGFDTAFF
TRBJ2-5	TRBV20-1	few	NA	9	TGCAGTGCTCGGGAGACCCAGTACTTC	CSARETQYF
TRBJ1-2	TRBV5-6	many	TRBD1	13	TGTGCCAGCGGGGGGACAGGACTCTATGGCTACACCTTC	CASGGTGLYGYTF